This T cell receptor (beta chain) was identified in a study of T cell clones after liver transplantation. Study information: As an antigen-independent comparator, third-party-reactive TCRbeta sequences came from pre-transplant mixed lymphocyte reactions. Subjects received no induction therapy and standard immunosuppression until randomization at 12-24 months post-transplant.

With respect to this clone: Its antigen is still unknown.

Repertoires were generated with immunoSEQ multiplex PCR, while TCRdb's copy carries only in-frame clones and drops some. The sample lists some 70,000 clones; approximately 80% were seen once. The study, taken as a whole, reports: Migration into the graft, not deletion, may explain lost graft donor-reactive T cells.

V lost 5 bases and J 14 bases, leaving 16 bases between the germline ends. CDR3 size: 12 residues. Germline V gene data show CDR1 as MDHEN and CDR2 as SYDVKM. The material was CD4+ T cells from blood, obtained before liver transplant. This receptor was obtained from a human donor who received a liver transplant. The rearrangement joins TRBV28 to TRBJ2-1, with D perhaps TRBD2 (6 bases). The CDR3 nucleotides are TGTGCCAGCAGTATTCGATTGGGGGAGGAGTTCTTC. Its protein is CASSIRLGEEFF.